These T cell receptor beta chains were read from a single sample in a study of shared clonotypes between healthy human individuals. The protocol was immunoSEQ multiplex PCR, while the TCRdb copy is restricted to in-frame clones and leaves out a portion. The sample lists some 490,000 clones, 60% to 80% seen once, with about 12% in the top ten. Specimen: PBMCs. The receptors stem from a woman in her forties in good health. Some clones in this sample may be carry-over from other donors' samples. The CDR3 runs from the conserved cysteine through the conserved F or W. The D gene is left open where the match is weak. Size values are once, few and many counts, or a class for expanded clones, and some rows have none.

D gene: NA; clone size: few; V gene: TRBV18; J gene: TRBJ2-1; CDR3 DNA: TGTGCCAGCTCACCAGTGACTAGGGGGGGCTACAATGAGCAGTTCTTC; CDR3 protein: CASSPVTRGGYNEQFF
D gene: NA; clone size: NA; V gene: TRBV25-1; J gene: TRBJ2-5; CDR3 DNA: TGTGCCGCCCAACGGCTAGGCGGGCAAGAGACCCAGTACTTC; CDR3 protein: CAAQRLGGQETQYF
D gene: NA; clone size: once; V gene: TRBV7-9; J gene: TRBJ2-1; CDR3 DNA: TGTGCCAGCAGCAACCGGGACTTTGCCAATGAGCAGTTCTTC; CDR3 protein: CASSNRDFANEQFF
D gene: TRBD1; clone size: many; V gene: TRBV6-5; J gene: TRBJ1-1; CDR3 DNA: TGTGCCAGCAGTTCCACCTCCGGGACAGGGGGCCTGGTGGCTTTCTTT; CDR3 protein: CASSSTSGTGGLVAFF
D gene: TRBD1; clone size: NA; V gene: TRBV7-2; J gene: TRBJ1-2; CDR3 DNA: TGTGCCAGCAGCGCGGGACAGGGGTATGGCTACACCTTC; CDR3 protein: CASSAGQGYGYTF
D gene: NA; clone size: NA; V gene: TRBV27; J gene: TRBJ2-1; CDR3 DNA: TGTGCCAGCAGTAATTCGGGGTCCCCTAACAATGAGCAGTTCTTC; CDR3 protein: CASSNSGSPNNEQFF
D gene: NA; clone size: NA; V gene: TRBV5-1; J gene: TRBJ2-7; CDR3 DNA: TGCGCCAGCAGCTTGGAGGCAGTTCCGACCTACGAGCAGTACTTC; CDR3 protein: CASSLEAVPTYEQYF
D gene: TRBD1; clone size: NA; V gene: TRBV30; J gene: TRBJ2-5; CDR3 DNA: TGTGCCTGGACCCAGGGGGCGGGGGAGACCCAGTACTTC; CDR3 protein: CAWTQGAGETQYF
D gene: NA; clone size: NA; V gene: TRBV28; J gene: TRBJ2-7; CDR3 DNA: TGTGCCAGTATAAGGGGGACCTCCTACGAGCAGTACTTC; CDR3 protein: CASIRGTSYEQYF
D gene: TRBD1; clone size: few; V gene: TRBV28; J gene: TRBJ1-1; CDR3 DNA: TGTGCCAGCAGTCAACGAGACAGGGGGTGGGCGAACACTGAAGCTTTCTTT; CDR3 protein: CASSQRDRGWANTEAFF
D gene: TRBD1; clone size: NA; V gene: TRBV5-8; J gene: TRBJ1-5; CDR3 DNA: TGTGCCAGCAGCTTGGTAGGGGGCGGGCCCCAGCATTTT; CDR3 protein: CASSLVGGGPQHF
D gene: NA; clone size: NA; V gene: TRBV27; J gene: TRBJ2-7; CDR3 DNA: TGTGCCAGCAGTTACGGGACTCCTTCGCCCTACGAGCAGTACTTC; CDR3 protein: CASSYGTPSPYEQYF
D gene: NA; clone size: NA; V gene: TRBV30; J gene: TRBJ2-7; CDR3 DNA: TGTGCCTGGAGCGGTTCCTACGAGCAGTACTTC; CDR3 protein: CAWSGSYEQYF
D gene: NA; clone size: NA; V gene: TRBV11-2; J gene: TRBJ2-1; CDR3 DNA: TGTGCCAGCAGCTCCCCCCTTAGCAACGATGAGCAGTTCTTC; CDR3 protein: CASSSPLSNDEQFF
D gene: NA; clone size: once; V gene: TRBV13; J gene: TRBJ2-7; CDR3 DNA: TGTGCCAGCAGCTTATACTCAGCGGCCGGCTCCTACGAGCAGTACTTC; CDR3 protein: CASSLYSAAGSYEQYF
D gene: TRBD2; clone size: NA; V gene: TRBV5-8; J gene: TRBJ2-7; CDR3 DNA: TGTGCCAGCAGCTTCGGACTAGCGGGAGGTGTCGACGAGCAGTACTTC; CDR3 protein: CASSFGLAGGVDEQYF
D gene: NA; clone size: NA; V gene: TRBV25-1; J gene: TRBJ2-2; CDR3 DNA: TGTGCCAGCAGTAAATCCACCGGGGAGCTGTTTTTT; CDR3 protein: CASSKSTGELFF
D gene: NA; clone size: once; V gene: TRBV11-3; J gene: TRBJ2-1; CDR3 DNA: TGTGCCAGCAGCCCCCAGAGAGGCGGAGGTGAGCAGTTCTTC; CDR3 protein: CASSPQRGGGEQFF
D gene: TRBD1; clone size: NA; V gene: TRBV18; J gene: TRBJ2-7; CDR3 DNA: TGTGCCAGCTCACCCGGACAGGGGGCTACCGAGCAGTACTTC; CDR3 protein: CASSPGQGATEQYF
D gene: NA; clone size: NA; V gene: TRBV13; J gene: TRBJ1-5; CDR3 DNA: TGTGCCAGCAGCTCAACAGGAAGCAATCAGCCCCAGCATTTT; CDR3 protein: CASSSTGSNQPQHF
D gene: TRBD2; clone size: NA; V gene: TRBV27; J gene: TRBJ2-7; CDR3 DNA: TGTGCCAGCAGCCCCCCCCCACTAGCGGGTTACTACGAGCAGTACTTC; CDR3 protein: CASSPPPLAGYYEQYF
D gene: NA; clone size: NA; V gene: TRBV29-1; J gene: TRBJ2-7; CDR3 DNA: TGCAGCGTTGTTGCCAGGGGGGTATACGAGCAGTACTTC; CDR3 protein: CSVVARGVYEQYF
D gene: NA; clone size: NA; V gene: TRBV9; J gene: TRBJ1-2; CDR3 DNA: TGTGCCAGCAGCGTTAGCCGGACGGATGGCTACACCTTC; CDR3 protein: CASSVSRTDGYTF
D gene: TRBD1; clone size: few; V gene: TRBV18; J gene: TRBJ2-3; CDR3 DNA: TGTGCCAGCTCACCTCCGGGACAGGGAACAGATACGCAGTATTTT; CDR3 protein: CASSPPGQGTDTQYF
D gene: NA; clone size: NA; V gene: TRBV7-2; J gene: TRBJ1-5; CDR3 DNA: TGTGCCAGCAGCTTAAGCCAGAATAATCAGCCCCAGCATTTT; CDR3 protein: CASSLSQNNQPQHF
D gene: TRBD2; clone size: NA; V gene: TRBV5-1; J gene: TRBJ2-5; CDR3 DNA: TGCGCCAGCAGCTTGGGACTAGCGGGATCCGGAGAAGAGACCCAGTACTTC; CDR3 protein: CASSLGLAGSGEETQYF
D gene: NA; clone size: NA; V gene: TRBV11-2; J gene: TRBJ2-7; CDR3 DNA: TGTGCCAGCAGCTCCCCCCGTGGGCTCGAGCAGTACTTC; CDR3 protein: CASSSPRGLEQYF
D gene: NA; clone size: NA; V gene: TRBV4-1; J gene: TRBJ1-1; CDR3 DNA: TGCGCCAGCCGACGCTGGACAGCGCCTGGTTCCGAAGCTTTCTTT; CDR3 protein: CASRRWTAPGSEAFF
D gene: NA; clone size: NA; V gene: TRBV14; J gene: TRBJ2-5; CDR3 DNA: TGTGCCAGCAGCCAGGACACAGCCCAAGAGACCCAGTACTTC; CDR3 protein: CASSQDTAQETQYF
D gene: TRBD1; clone size: once; V gene: TRBV9; J gene: TRBJ2-7; CDR3 DNA: TGTGCCAGCAGCCCGCGGACAGGGTTAAGCGAGCAGTACTTC; CDR3 protein: CASSPRTGLSEQYF
D gene: TRBD1; clone size: NA; V gene: TRBV18; J gene: TRBJ2-3; CDR3 DNA: TGTGCCAGCTCACCACCGACAGGGGGGAGAGATACGCAGTATTTT; CDR3 protein: CASSPPTGGRDTQYF
D gene: NA; clone size: NA; V gene: TRBV19; J gene: TRBJ1-1; CDR3 DNA: TGTGCCAGTAGTATAGAAGCAGAGAACACTGAAGCTTTCTTT; CDR3 protein: CASSIEAENTEAFF
D gene: NA; clone size: NA; V gene: TRBV7-3; J gene: TRBJ2-5; CDR3 DNA: TGTGCCAGCAGCTTAGGGTTATTCCGTAGCGGACAAGAGACCCAGTACTTC; CDR3 protein: CASSLGLFRSGQETQYF
D gene: NA; clone size: NA; V gene: TRBV6-1; J gene: TRBJ2-1; CDR3 DNA: TGTGCCAGCAGTGAACTTCTAAACTCCTACAATGAGCAGTTCTTC; CDR3 protein: CASSELLNSYNEQFF
D gene: TRBD2; clone size: once; V gene: TRBV5-1; J gene: TRBJ2-5; CDR3 DNA: TGCGCCAGCAGCTTGGAGACTAGCGGCCAAGAGACCCAGTACTTC; CDR3 protein: CASSLETSGQETQYF
D gene: NA; clone size: few; V gene: TRBV10-3; J gene: TRBJ1-2; CDR3 DNA: TGTGCCATCAGTGAGTCGCCCCTGTCCTATGGCTACACCTTC; CDR3 protein: CAISESPLSYGYTF
D gene: NA; clone size: once; V gene: TRBV7-3; J gene: TRBJ1-1; CDR3 DNA: TGTGCCAGCAGCCAGGACAGCAAAGCCGCTGAAGCTTTCTTT; CDR3 protein: CASSQDSKAAEAFF
D gene: NA; clone size: NA; V gene: TRBV7-2; J gene: TRBJ1-4; CDR3 DNA: TGTGCCAGCAGCTTACGGTTATCAACTAATGAAAAACTGTTTTTT; CDR3 protein: CASSLRLSTNEKLFF
D gene: TRBD1; clone size: NA; V gene: TRBV28; J gene: TRBJ2-7; CDR3 DNA: TGTGCCAGCAGTAGACCAGACAGGGTCAGCTCCTACGAGCAGTACTTC; CDR3 protein: CASSRPDRVSSYEQYF
D gene: NA; clone size: NA; V gene: TRBV28; J gene: TRBJ2-5; CDR3 DNA: TGTGCCAGCAGACCCGGGACCCTAGAGACCCAGTACTTC; CDR3 protein: CASRPGTLETQYF
D gene: NA; clone size: NA; V gene: TRBV5-1; J gene: TRBJ2-3; CDR3 DNA: TGCGCCAGCAGCTCACCCGGACGCTTGGATACGCAGTATTTT; CDR3 protein: CASSSPGRLDTQYF
D gene: TRBD2; clone size: NA; V gene: TRBV30; J gene: TRBJ2-3; CDR3 DNA: TGTGCCTGGGGAGCGGGATCCGCCACAGATACGCAGTATTTT; CDR3 protein: CAWGAGSATDTQYF
D gene: NA; clone size: NA; V gene: TRBV15; J gene: TRBJ1-5; CDR3 DNA: TGTGCCACCAGCAGAGGCATCAGTCAGCCCCAGCATTTT; CDR3 protein: CATSRGISQPQHF
D gene: TRBD1; clone size: few; V gene: TRBV9; J gene: TRBJ2-7; CDR3 DNA: TGTGCCAGCAGCGTAACCCGGGACAGCCCCTACGAGCAGTACTTC; CDR3 protein: CASSVTRDSPYEQYF
D gene: NA; clone size: NA; V gene: TRBV7-9; J gene: TRBJ2-7; CDR3 DNA: TGTGCCAGCAGCTTATTGTTGACGCAAGAAACGATCTCCTACGAGCAGTACTTC; CDR3 protein: CASSLLLTQETISYEQYF
D gene: NA; clone size: NA; V gene: TRBV7-9; J gene: TRBJ2-5; CDR3 DNA: TGTGCCAGCAGCTCCACGTTGGGGGCGTCGGGGGAGACCCAGTACTTC; CDR3 protein: CASSSTLGASGETQYF
D gene: NA; clone size: NA; V gene: TRBV7-2; J gene: TRBJ2-1; CDR3 DNA: TGTGCCAGCAGCTTAGTACAGCCTTACAATGAGCAGTTCTTC; CDR3 protein: CASSLVQPYNEQFF
D gene: NA; clone size: NA; V gene: TRBV4-1; J gene: TRBJ2-7; CDR3 DNA: TGCGCCAGCAGCCAAGATCTCCTCAACTTC; CDR3 protein: CASSQDLLNF
D gene: NA; clone size: NA; V gene: TRBV7-6; J gene: TRBJ1-6; CDR3 DNA: TGTGCCTCGACCGGGACACCTAATTCACCCCTCCACTTT; CDR3 protein: CASTGTPNSPLHF
D gene: NA; clone size: once; V gene: TRBV18; J gene: TRBJ1-5; CDR3 DNA: TGTGCCAGCTCACCATCCGCAGGAGACCGCAATCAGCCCCAGCATTTT; CDR3 protein: CASSPSAGDRNQPQHF
D gene: TRBD1; clone size: NA; V gene: TRBV5-1; J gene: TRBJ2-7; CDR3 DNA: TGCGCCAGCAGCTCTAACGACAGGGGCTACGAGCAGTACTTC; CDR3 protein: CASSSNDRGYEQYF
D gene: NA; clone size: NA; V gene: TRBV28; J gene: TRBJ2-5; CDR3 DNA: TGTGCCAGCAGTTCGCCCTCCCGGGGGTCGGAGACCCAGTACTTC; CDR3 protein: CASSSPSRGSETQYF
D gene: NA; clone size: few; V gene: TRBV5-5; J gene: TRBJ2-7; CDR3 DNA: TGTGCCAGCAGCTACCGCGACGCACCATACGCGGACGAGCAGTACTTC; CDR3 protein: CASSYRDAPYADEQYF
D gene: TRBD2; clone size: NA; V gene: TRBV7-2; J gene: TRBJ2-1; CDR3 DNA: TGTGCCAGCAGCTACACGGGGGGCAATGAGCAGTTCTTC; CDR3 protein: CASSYTGGNEQFF
D gene: TRBD1; clone size: NA; V gene: TRBV5-4; J gene: TRBJ2-7; CDR3 DNA: TGTGCCAGCACCCGAGACAGGGACAGCTACGAGCAGTACTTC; CDR3 protein: CASTRDRDSYEQYF
D gene: TRBD2; clone size: NA; V gene: TRBV19; J gene: TRBJ2-7; CDR3 DNA: TGTGCCAGCGCGGAGCGGGGTAGAGCCTACGAGCAGTACTTC; CDR3 protein: CASAERGRAYEQYF
D gene: TRBD2; clone size: NA; V gene: TRBV7-2; J gene: TRBJ2-4; CDR3 DNA: TGTGCCAGCAGCCCAGGGACTAGTAACAGCATTCAGTACTTC; CDR3 protein: CASSPGTSNSIQYF
D gene: NA; clone size: NA; V gene: TRBV5-1; J gene: TRBJ1-1; CDR3 DNA: TGCGCCAGCGCGAGGGAGGGGCGCACAAACACTGAAGCTTTCTTT; CDR3 protein: CASAREGRTNTEAFF
D gene: NA; clone size: NA; V gene: TRBV15; J gene: TRBJ1-1; CDR3 DNA: TGTGCCACCAGCAGAGATGGGGGGGTTATGTTGGGGTCGAACACTGAAGCTTTCTTT; CDR3 protein: CATSRDGGVMLGSNTEAFF
D gene: NA; clone size: NA; V gene: TRBV10-3; J gene: TRBJ1-1; CDR3 DNA: TGTGCCGTCGCACTGGACGGCGCTAGGTCTGAAGCTTTCTTT; CDR3 protein: CAVALDGARSEAFF